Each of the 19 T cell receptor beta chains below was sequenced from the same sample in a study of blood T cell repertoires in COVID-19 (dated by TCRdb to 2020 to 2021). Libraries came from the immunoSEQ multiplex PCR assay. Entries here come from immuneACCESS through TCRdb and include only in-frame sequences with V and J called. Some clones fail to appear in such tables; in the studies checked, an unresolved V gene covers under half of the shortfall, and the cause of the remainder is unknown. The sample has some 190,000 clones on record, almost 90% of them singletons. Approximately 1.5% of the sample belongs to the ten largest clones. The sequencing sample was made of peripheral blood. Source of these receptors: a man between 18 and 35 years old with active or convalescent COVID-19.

The CDR3 loop is CASSPGQGDYGYTF. Written as DNA, the CDR3 is TGCGCCAGCAGCCCGGGACAGGGGGACTATGGCTACACCTTC. This chain connects TRBV4-3 to TRBJ1-2; 11 nucleotides agree with TRBD1. Germline-derived CDR1 and CDR2 are LGHNA and YSLEER. The CDR3 has 14 amino acids. With V trimmed by 4 bases and J by 3 bases, 1 base remained unmatched.

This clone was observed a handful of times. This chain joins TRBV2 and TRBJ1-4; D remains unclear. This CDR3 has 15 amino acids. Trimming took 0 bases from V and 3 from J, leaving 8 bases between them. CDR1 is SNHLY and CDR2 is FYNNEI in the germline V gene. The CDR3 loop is CASSEAGISNEKLFF. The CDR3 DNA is TGTGCCAGCAGTGAAGCCGGGATCTCTAATGAAAAACTGTTTTTT. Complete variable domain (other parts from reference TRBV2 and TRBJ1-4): EPEVTQTPSHQVTQMGQEVILRCVPISNHLYFYWYRQILGQKVEFLVSFYNNEISEKSEIFDDQFSVERPDGSNFTLKIRSTKLEDSAMYFCASSEAGISNEKLFFGSGTQLSVL.

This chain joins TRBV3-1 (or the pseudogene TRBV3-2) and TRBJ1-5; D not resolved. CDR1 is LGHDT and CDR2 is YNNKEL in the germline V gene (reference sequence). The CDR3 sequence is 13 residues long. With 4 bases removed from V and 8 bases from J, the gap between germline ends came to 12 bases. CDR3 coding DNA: TGTGCCAGCAGCCTCACGACCGGGGAGCCCCAGCATTTT. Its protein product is CASSLTTGEPQHF.

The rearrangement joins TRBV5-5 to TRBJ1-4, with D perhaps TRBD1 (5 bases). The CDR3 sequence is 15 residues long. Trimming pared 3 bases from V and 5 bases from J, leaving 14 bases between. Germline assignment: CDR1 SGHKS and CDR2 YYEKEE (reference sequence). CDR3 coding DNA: TGTGCCAGCAGCTGGGGTGGGGCGCCGAATGAAAAACTGTTTTTT. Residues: CASSWGGAPNEKLFF.

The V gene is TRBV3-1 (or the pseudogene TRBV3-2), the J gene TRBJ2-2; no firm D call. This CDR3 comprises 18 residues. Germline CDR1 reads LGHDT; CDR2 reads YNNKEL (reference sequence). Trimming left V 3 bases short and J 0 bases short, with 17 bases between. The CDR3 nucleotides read TGTGCCAGCAGCCAGGTCGACTTTCTCCTGCCGAACACCGGGGAGCTGTTTTTT. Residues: CASSQVDFLLPNTGELFF.

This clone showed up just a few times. As DNA, the CDR3 is TGTGCCAGCTCACCGACCGCGGGTACGGAAGGCTACACCTTC. Its translation: CASSPTAGTEGYTF. The V gene is TRBV18, the J gene TRBJ1-2; D remains unclear. The V and J ends lost 3 bases and 8 bases respectively, with 16 bases between them. This CDR3 has 14 amino acids. In germline, CDR1 is KGHSH, CDR2 LQKENI. The whole variable domain, remainder taken from reference TRBV18 and TRBJ1-2, is NAGVMQNPRHLVRRRGQEARLRCSPMKGHSHVYWYRQLPEEGLKFMVYLQKENIIDESGMPKERFSAEFPKEGPSILRIQQVVRGDSAAYFCASSPTAGTEGYTFGSGTRLTVV.

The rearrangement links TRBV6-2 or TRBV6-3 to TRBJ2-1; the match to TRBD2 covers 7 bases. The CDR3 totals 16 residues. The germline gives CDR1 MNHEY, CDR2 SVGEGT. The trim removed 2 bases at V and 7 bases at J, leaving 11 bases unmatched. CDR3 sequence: CASSYVRLARINEQFF. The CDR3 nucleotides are TGTGCCAGCAGTTACGTACGACTAGCCCGGATTAATGAGCAGTTCTTC.

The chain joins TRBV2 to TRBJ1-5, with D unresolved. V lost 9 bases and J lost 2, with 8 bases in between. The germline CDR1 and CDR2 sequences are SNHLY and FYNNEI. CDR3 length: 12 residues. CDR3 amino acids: CASSEGNQPQHF. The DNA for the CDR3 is TGTGCCAGTTCAGAGGGCAATCAGCCCCAGCATTTT.

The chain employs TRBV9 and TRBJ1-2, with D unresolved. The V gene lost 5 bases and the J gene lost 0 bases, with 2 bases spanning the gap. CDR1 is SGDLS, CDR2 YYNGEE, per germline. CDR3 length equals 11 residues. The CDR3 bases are TGTGCCAGCAGTACTAACTATGGCTACACCTTC. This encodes CASSTNYGYTF.

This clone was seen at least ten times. CDR3 DNA: TGTGCCAGCAGTGAAGAACAGGCTAGCACAGATACGCAGTATTTT. Amino acids: CASSEEQASTDTQYF. The chain joins TRBV6-4 to TRBJ2-3; a possible D gene is TRBD1 (5 bases). Trimming pared 3 bases from V and 0 bases from J, leaving 10 bases between. The V gene's germline CDR1 is MRHNA and CDR2 SNTAGT. This CDR3 region has 15 residues.

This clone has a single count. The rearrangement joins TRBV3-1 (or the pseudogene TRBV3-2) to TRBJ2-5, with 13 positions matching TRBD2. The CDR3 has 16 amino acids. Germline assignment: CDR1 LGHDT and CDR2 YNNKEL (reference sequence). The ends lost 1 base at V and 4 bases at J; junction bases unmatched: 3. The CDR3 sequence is CASSQGTSGSGETQYF. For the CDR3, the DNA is TGTGCCAGCAGCCAAGGGACTAGCGGGAGTGGAGAGACCCAGTACTTC.

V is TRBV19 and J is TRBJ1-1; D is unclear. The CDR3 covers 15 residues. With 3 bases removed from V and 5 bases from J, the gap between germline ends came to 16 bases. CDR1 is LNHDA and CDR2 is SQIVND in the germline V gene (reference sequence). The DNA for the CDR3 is TGTGCCAGTAGTATTCAGTCCGGGATTGGGACTGAAGCTTTCTTT. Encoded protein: CASSIQSGIGTEAFF.

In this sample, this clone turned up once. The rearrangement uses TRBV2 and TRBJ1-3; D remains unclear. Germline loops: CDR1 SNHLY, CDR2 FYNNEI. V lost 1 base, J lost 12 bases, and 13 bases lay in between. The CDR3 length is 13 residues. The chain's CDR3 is CASSEGWSPGIYF. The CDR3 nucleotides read TGTGCCAGCAGTGAAGGGTGGTCACCCGGCATATATTTT.

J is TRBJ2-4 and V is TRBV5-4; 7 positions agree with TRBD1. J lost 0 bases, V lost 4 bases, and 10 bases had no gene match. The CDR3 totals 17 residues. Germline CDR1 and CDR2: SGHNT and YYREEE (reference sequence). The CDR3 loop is CASSPNPGQIAKNIQYF. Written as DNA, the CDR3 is TGTGCCAGCAGCCCCAACCCGGGACAGATAGCCAAAAACATTCAGTACTTC.

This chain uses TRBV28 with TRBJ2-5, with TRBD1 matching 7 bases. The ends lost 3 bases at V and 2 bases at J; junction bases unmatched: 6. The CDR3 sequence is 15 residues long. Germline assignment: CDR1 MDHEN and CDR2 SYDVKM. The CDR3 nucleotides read TGTGCCAGCAGTTTGCCTGGCAGGGGGCAAGAGACCCAGTACTTC. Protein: CASSLPGRGQETQYF. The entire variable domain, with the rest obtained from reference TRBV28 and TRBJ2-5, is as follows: DVKVTQSSRYLVKRTGEKVFLECVQDMDHENMFWYRQDPGLGLRLIYFSYDVKMKEKGDIPEGYSVSREKKERFSLILESASTNQTSMYLCASSLPGRGQETQYFGPGTRLLVL.

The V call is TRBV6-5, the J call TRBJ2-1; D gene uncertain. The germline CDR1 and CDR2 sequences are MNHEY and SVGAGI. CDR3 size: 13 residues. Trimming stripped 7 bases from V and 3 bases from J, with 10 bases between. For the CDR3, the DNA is TGTGCCAGCACCTCCCCTCTCTACAATGAGCAGTTCTTC. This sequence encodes CASTSPLYNEQFF.

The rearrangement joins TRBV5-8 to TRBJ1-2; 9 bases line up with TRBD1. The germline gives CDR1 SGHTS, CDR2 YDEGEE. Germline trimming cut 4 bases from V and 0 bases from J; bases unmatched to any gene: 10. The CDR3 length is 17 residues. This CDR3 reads CASSLTGGSGANYGYTF. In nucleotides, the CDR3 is TGTGCCAGCAGCCTTACAGGGGGCAGTGGGGCTAACTATGGCTACACCTTC.

CDR3 sequence reads: CASSQLARAVNTEAFF. The CDR3 nucleotides are TGTGCCAGCAGCCAACTTGCCAGGGCCGTGAACACTGAAGCTTTCTTT. The chain employs TRBV3-1 (or the pseudogene TRBV3-2) and TRBJ1-1; perhaps TRBD1 as D (5 bases). Trimming left V 2 bases short and J 0 bases short, with 13 bases between. CDR3 size: 16 residues. Germline loops: CDR1 LGHDT, CDR2 YNNKEL (reference sequence).

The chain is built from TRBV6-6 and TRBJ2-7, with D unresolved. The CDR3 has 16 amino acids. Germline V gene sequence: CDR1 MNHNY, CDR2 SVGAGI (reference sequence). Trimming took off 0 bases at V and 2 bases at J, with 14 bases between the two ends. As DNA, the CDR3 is TGTGCCAGCAGTTACTCGATGGGCAGTTCCCCCTACGAGCAGTACTTC. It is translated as CASSYSMGSSPYEQYF.